This TCR beta chain was sequenced during a study of Ad26.COV2.S vaccination and SARS-CoV-2 variants. This table comes from immunoSEQ multiplex PCR, and its TCRdb copy is limited to in-frame clones, with some not included. The table lists 200,000 to 250,000 clones, more than 75% of them singletons, with 9.5% to 12% in the top ten. Broader study findings: There was reportedly substantial breadth in spike-specific CD8+ and CD4+ T cell responses after vaccination. Among vaccine recipients, spike-specific TCR breadth exceeded that of placebo recipients.

This clone was observed once. The antigen remains undetermined. Germline V gene data show CDR1 as SGHVS and CDR2 as FNYEAQ. V shed 5 bases and J 3 bases; nucleotides not matched to a gene: 6. CDR3 length equals 16 residues. This sample's treatment: approximately 18 received Ad26.COV2.S at low or high dose, single or two shots; roughly 5 received placebo; per-sample allocation not given. The investigators took samples on day 63 after the first vaccine or placebo injection. Boston provided a donor who was an adult aged 18-55 years. The chain recombines TRBV7-6 with TRBJ2-7; TRBD2 matches at 14 bases. The material was peripheral blood, obtained in a trial of Ad26.COV2.S vaccine versus placebo. The TCR sequence derives from a person aged 18 to 59 who received the Ad26.COV2.S COVID-19 vaccine or a placebo. The CDR3 is CASSPPGLAGVYEQYF. The CDR3 DNA reads as TGTGCCAGCAGCCCGCCGGGACTAGCGGGAGTCTACGAGCAGTACTTC.